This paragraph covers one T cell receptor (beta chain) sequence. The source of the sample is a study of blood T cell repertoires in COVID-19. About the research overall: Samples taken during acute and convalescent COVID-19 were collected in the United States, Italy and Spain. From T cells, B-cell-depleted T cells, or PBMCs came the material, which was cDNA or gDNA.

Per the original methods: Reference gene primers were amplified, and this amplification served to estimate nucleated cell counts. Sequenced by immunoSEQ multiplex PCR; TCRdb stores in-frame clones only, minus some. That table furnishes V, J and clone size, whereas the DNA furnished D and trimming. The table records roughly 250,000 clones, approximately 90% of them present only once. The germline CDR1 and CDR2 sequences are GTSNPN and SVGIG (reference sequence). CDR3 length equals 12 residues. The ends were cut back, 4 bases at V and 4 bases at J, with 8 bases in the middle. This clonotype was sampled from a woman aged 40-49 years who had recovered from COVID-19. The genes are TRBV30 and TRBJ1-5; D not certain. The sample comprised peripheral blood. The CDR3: CAWNRGNQPQHF. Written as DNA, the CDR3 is TGTGCCTGGAACCGAGGAAATCAGCCCCAGCATTTT.